This T cell receptor (beta chain) emerged from a study of T cells after yellow fever vaccination. Study details: Preparation used SMART-Seq v4 Ultra Low Input for the low-cell-number fractions.

This clonotype was seen ten or more times. V was clipped by 6 bases and J by 6 bases, with 12 bases between them. The CDR3 is 13 amino acids. Template-switching 5'RACE yielded the TCR cDNA; a universal primer site and UMIs were added in the process. TCRdb fed the 5' RACE reads into MiXCR, producing one record per CDR3 protein. The data show about 300,000 distinct CDR3 sequences, around 6.8% seen once. The chain recombines TRBV12-3 or TRBV12-4 with TRBJ2-1; D is undetermined. The sample was PBMCs, taken roughly 47 days after the first yellow fever vaccination. The source of this sequence is a man between 18 and 29 years old who received the YFV17D yellow fever vaccine. CDR3 coding DNA: TGTGCCAGCAGCCCCGGGCCTGGCAATGAGCAGTTCTTC. Its translation is CASSPGPGNEQFF.